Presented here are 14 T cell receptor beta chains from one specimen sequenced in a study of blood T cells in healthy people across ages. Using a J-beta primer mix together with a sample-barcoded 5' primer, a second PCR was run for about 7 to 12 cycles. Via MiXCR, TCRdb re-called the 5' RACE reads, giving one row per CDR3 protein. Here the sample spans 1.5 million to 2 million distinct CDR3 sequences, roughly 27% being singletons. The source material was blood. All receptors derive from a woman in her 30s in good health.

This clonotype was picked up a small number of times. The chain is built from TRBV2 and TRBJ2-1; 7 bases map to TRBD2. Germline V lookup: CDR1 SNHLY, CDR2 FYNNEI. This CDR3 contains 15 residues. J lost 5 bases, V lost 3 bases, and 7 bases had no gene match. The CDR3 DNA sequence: TGTGCCAGCAGTGAGCGCGGGGGAGGGAACAATGAGCAGTTCTTC. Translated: CASSERGGGNNEQFF.

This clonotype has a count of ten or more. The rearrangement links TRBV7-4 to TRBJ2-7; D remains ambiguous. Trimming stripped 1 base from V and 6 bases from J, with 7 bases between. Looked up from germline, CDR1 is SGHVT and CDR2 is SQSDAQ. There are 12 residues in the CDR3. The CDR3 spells CASSLEALEQYF. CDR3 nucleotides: TGTGCCAGCAGCTTAGAGGCTCTCGAGCAGTACTTC.

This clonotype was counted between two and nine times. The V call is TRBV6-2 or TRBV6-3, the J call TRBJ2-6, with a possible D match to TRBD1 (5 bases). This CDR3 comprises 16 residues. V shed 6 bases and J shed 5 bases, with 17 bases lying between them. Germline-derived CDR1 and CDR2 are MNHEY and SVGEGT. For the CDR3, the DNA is TGTGCCAGCAGCTACGGACACCAGCCTTGGGCCAACGTCCTGACTTTC. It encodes CASSYGHQPWANVLTF.

CDR3 amino acids: CASSLLGDGEAFF. CDR3 sequence (DNA): TGTGCCAGCAGTCTCCTGGGGGACGGTGAAGCTTTCTTT. This chain uses TRBV6-6 with TRBJ1-1; tentatively, D is TRBD1 (5 bases). The V and J ends lost 5 bases and 7 bases respectively, with 14 bases between them. This CDR3 comprises 13 residues. Germline CDR1 reads MNHNY; CDR2 reads SVGAGI (reference sequence).

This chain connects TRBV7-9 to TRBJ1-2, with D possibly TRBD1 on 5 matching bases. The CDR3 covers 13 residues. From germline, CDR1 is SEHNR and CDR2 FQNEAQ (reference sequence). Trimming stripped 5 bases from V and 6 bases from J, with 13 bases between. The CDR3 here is CASSAPGAHGYTF. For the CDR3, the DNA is TGTGCCAGCAGCGCCCCCGGGGCCCATGGCTACACCTTC. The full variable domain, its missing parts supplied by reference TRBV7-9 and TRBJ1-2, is DTGVSQNPRHKITKRGQNVTFRCDPISEHNRLYWYRQTLGQGPEFLTYFQNEAQLEKSRLLSDRFSAERPKGSFSTLEIQRTEQGDSAMYLCASSAPGAHGYTFGSGTRLTVV.

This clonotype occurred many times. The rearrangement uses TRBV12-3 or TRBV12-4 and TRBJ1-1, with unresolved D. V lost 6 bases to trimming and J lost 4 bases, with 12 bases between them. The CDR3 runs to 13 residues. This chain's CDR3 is CASSPGSGTEAFF. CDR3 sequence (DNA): TGTGCCAGCAGCCCGGGATCTGGCACTGAAGCTTTCTTT.

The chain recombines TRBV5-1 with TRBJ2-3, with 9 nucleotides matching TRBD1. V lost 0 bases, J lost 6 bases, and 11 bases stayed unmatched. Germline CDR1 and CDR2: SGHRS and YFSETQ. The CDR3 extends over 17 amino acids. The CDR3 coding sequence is TGCGCCAGCAGCTTGGCCAGAGGGGACAGGGCTTCCGATACGCAGTATTTT. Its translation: CASSLARGDRASDTQYF. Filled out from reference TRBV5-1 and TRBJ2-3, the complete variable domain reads KAGVTQTPRYLIKTRGQQVTLSCSPISGHRSVSWYQQTPGQGLQFLFEYFSETQRNKGNFPGRFSGRQFSNSRSEMNVSTLELGDSALYLCASSLARGDRASDTQYFGPGTRLTVL.

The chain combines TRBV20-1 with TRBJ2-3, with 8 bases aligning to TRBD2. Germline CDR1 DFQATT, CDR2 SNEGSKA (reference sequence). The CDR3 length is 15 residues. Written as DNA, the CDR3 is TGCATTCCCCAAGGGAGCGGGGGACACACAGATACGCAGTATTTT. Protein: CIPQGSGGHTDTQYF.

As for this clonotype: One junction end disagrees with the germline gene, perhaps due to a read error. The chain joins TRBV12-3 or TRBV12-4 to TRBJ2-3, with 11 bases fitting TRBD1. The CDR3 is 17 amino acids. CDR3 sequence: CASSRAGTGGLGDTEYF. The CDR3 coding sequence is TGTGCCAGCAGTAGGGCCGGGACAGGGGGATTGGGAGATACGGAGTATTTT.

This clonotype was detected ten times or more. The DNA of the CDR3 is TGTGCCAGCAGCACGCGACAGGGTCAAGAGACCCAGTACTTC. Encoded protein: CASSTRQGQETQYF. The rearrangement links TRBV5-5 to TRBJ2-5; TRBD1 aligns across 7 bases. The CDR3 is 14 residues long. Germline V gene sequence: CDR1 SGHKS, CDR2 YYEKEE (reference sequence). J lost 2 bases, V lost 4 bases, and 5 bases had no gene match.

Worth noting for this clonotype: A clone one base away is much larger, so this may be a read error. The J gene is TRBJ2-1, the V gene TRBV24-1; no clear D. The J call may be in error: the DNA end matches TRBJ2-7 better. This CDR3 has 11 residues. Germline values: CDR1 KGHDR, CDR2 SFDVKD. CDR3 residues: CATSESDEQYV. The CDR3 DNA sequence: TGTGCCACCAGTGAGTCTGACGAGCAGTACGTC.

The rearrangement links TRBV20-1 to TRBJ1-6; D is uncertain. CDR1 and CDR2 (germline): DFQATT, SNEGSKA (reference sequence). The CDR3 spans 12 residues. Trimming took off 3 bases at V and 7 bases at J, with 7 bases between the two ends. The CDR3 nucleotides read TGCAGTGCTAGTACTGAGAATTCACCCCTCCACTTT. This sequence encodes CSASTENSPLHF.

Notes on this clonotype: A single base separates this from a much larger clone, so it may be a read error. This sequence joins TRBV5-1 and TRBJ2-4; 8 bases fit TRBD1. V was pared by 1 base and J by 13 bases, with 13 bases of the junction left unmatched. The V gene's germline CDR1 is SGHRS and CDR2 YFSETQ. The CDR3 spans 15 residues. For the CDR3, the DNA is TGCGCCAGCAGCTTGTCACAGGGGGGTCGGAATGAGCAGTACTTC. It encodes CASSLSQGGRNEQYF. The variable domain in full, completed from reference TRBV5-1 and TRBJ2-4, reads KAGVTQTPRYLIKTRGQQVTLSCSPISGHRSVSWYQQTPGQGLQFLFEYFSETQRNKGNFPGRFSGRQFSNSRSEMNVSTLELGDSALYLCASSLSQGGRNEQYFGAGTRLSVL.

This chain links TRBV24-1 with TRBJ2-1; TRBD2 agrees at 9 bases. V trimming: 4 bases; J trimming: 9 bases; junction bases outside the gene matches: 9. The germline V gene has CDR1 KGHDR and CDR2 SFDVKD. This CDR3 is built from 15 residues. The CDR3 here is CATSEGSSGKGEQFF. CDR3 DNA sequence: TGTGCCACCAGTGAGGGGTCTAGCGGGAAGGGTGAGCAGTTCTTC.